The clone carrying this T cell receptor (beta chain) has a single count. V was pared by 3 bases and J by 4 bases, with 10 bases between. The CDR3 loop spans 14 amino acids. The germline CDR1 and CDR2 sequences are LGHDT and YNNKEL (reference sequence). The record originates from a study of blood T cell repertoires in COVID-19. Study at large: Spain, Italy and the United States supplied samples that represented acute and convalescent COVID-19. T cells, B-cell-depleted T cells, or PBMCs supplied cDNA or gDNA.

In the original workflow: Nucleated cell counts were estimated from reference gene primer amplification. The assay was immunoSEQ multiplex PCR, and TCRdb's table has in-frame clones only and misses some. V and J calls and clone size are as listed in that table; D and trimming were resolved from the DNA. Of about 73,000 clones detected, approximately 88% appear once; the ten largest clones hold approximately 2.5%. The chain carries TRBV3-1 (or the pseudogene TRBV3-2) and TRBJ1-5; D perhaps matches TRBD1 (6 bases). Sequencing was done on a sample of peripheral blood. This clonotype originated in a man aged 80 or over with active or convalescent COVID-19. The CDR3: CASSQSGENQPQHF. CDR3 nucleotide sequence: TGTGCCAGCAGCCAGTCAGGGGAGAATCAGCCCCAGCATTTT.